The present T cell receptor beta chain was sequenced within a study of control samples from healthy donors and cancer patients. V lost 3 bases, J lost 7 bases, and 24 bases lay in between. The CDR3 is 17 amino acids. CDR1 is MGHRA and CDR2 is YSYEKL in the germline V gene. Repertoires were generated with immunoSEQ multiplex PCR, while TCRdb's copy carries only in-frame clones and drops some. The table lists around 22,000 clones, 75% to 90% of them singletons. V gene TRBV4-1 combines with J gene TRBJ1-1; D remains unclear. The clonotype comes from a man in his fifties or sixties with head and neck cancer. The sequenced sample consisted of PBMCs. CDR3 protein: CASSQTGLRGDASEAFF. CDR3 DNA sequence: TGCGCCAGCAGCCAGACGGGCCTCCGGGGAGATGCGAGTGAAGCTTTCTTT.